The entry that follows covers one TCR beta chain sequence. Repertoires were generated with immunoSEQ multiplex PCR, while TCRdb's copy carries only in-frame clones and drops some. The sample carries about 170,000 clones, more than 90% recorded once. The sample comes from a study of T cell responses to AZD1222 COVID-19 vaccine. The CDR3 has 15 residues. Germline V gene lookup returns CDR1 MNHEY and CDR2 SMNVEV (reference sequence). V was cut by 2 bases and J by 0 bases, with 7 bases left in between. The specimen comprised peripheral blood, sampled on day 0 of AZD1222 vaccination. The V call is TRBV27, the J call TRBJ1-4; no firm D call. This clonotype was obtained from an adult in good health. The CDR3 DNA is TGTGCCAGCAGTTTAACGGTTGCAACTAATGAAAAACTGTTTTTT. Amino acid sequence: CASSLTVATNEKLFF.